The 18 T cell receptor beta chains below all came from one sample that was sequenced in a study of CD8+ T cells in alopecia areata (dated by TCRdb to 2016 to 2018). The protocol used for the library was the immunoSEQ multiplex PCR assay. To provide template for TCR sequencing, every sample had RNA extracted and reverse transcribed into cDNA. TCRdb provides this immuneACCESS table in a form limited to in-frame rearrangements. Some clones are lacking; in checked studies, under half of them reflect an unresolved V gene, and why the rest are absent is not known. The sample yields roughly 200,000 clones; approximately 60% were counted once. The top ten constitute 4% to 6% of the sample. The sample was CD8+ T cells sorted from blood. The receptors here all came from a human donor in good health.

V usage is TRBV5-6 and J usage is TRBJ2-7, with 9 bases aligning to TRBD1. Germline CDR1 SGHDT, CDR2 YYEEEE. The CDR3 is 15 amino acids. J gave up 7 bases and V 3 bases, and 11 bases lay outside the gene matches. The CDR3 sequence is CASSSGTGPTREQYF. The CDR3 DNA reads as TGTGCCAGCAGCTCCGGGACAGGGCCAACGAGGGAGCAGTACTTC.

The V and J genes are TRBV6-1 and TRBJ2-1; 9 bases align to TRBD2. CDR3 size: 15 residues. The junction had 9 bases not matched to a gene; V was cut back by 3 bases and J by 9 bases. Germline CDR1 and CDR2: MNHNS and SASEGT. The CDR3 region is CASSDSAGGVGEQFF. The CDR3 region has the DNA TGTGCCAGCAGTGACTCTGCGGGGGGGGTCGGTGAGCAGTTCTTC.

The CDR3 nucleotides read TGTGCCAGCAGTGGGACAGGGTCCAGCACAGATACGCAGTATTTT. Protein sequence: CASSGTGSSTDTQYF. The rearrangement joins TRBV6-1 to TRBJ2-3; the match to TRBD1 covers 8 bases. This CDR3 is built from 15 residues. After removal of 4 bases from V and 0 bases from J, the junction contained 3 bases not matched to a gene. Germline V gene lookup returns CDR1 MNHNS and CDR2 SASEGT.

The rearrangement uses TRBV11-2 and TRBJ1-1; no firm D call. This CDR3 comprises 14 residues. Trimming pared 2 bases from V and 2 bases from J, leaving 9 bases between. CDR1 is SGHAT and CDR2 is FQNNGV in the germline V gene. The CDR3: CASSLSGLNTEAFF. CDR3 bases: TGTGCCAGCAGCTTATCGGGCCTCAACACTGAAGCTTTCTTT.

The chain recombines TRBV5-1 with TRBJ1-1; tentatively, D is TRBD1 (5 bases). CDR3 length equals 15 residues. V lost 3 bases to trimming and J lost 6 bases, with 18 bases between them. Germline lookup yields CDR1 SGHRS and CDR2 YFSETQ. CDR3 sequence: CASSWRDGLTSEAFF. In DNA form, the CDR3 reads TGCGCCAGCAGCTGGCGGGACGGGCTGACCTCTGAAGCTTTCTTT.

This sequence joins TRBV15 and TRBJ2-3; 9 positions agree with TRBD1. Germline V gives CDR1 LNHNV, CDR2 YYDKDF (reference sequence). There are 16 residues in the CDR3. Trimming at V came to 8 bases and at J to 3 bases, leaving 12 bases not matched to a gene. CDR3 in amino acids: CATAAGQGPRTDTQYF. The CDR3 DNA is TGTGCCACCGCGGCTGGACAGGGGCCCCGAACAGATACGCAGTATTTT.

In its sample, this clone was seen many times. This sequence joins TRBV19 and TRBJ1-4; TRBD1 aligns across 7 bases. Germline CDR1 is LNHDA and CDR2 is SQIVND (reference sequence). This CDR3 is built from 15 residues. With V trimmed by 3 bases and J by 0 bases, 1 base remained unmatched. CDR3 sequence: CASSMGTATNEKLFF. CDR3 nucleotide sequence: TGTGCCAGTAGTATGGGGACAGCAACTAATGAAAAACTGTTTTTT.

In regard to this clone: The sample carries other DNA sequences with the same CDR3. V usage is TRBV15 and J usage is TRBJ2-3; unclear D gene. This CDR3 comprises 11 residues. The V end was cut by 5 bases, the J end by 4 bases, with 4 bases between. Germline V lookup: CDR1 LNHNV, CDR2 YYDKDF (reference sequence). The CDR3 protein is CATSEADTQYF. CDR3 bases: TGTGCCACCAGCGAAGCAGATACGCAGTATTTT.

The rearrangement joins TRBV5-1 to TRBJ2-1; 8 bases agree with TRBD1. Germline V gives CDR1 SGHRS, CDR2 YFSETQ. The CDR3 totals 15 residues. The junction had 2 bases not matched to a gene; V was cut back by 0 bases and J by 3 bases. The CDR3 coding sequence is TGCGCCAGCAGCTTGGCGGGACAGGTCTACAATGAGCAGTTCTTC. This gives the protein CASSLAGQVYNEQFF.

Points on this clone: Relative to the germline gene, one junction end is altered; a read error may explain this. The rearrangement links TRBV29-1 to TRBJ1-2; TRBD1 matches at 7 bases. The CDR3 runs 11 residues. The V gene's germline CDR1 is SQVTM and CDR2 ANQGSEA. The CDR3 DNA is TGCAGCCTTGCCCATGGACAGGACAAAGCCTTC. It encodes CSLAHGQDKAF.

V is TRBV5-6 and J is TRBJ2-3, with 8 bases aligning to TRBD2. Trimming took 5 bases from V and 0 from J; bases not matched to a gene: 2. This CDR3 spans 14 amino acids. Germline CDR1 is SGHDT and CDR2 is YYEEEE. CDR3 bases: TGTGCCAGCAGTACTAGCGGTAGCACAGATACGCAGTATTTT. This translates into CASSTSGSTDTQYF.

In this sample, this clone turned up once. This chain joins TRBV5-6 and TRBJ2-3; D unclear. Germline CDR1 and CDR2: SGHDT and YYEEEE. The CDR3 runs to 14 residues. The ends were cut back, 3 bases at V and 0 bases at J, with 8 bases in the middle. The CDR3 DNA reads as TGTGCCAGCAGCTCCCCGGACAGCACAGATACGCAGTATTTT. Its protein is CASSSPDSTDTQYF.

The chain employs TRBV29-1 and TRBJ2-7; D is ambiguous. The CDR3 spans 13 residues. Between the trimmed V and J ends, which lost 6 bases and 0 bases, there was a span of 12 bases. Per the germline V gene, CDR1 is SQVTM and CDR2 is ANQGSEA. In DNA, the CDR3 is TGCAGCGTCCGACGCCCGAGCTCCTACGAGCAGTACTTC. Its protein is CSVRRPSSYEQYF.

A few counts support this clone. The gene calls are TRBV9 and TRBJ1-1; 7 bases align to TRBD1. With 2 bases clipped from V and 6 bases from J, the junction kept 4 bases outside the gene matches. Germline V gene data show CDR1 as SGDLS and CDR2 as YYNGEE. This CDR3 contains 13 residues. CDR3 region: CASSVGTAPEAFF. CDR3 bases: TGTGCCAGCAGCGTCGGGACAGCACCTGAAGCTTTCTTT.

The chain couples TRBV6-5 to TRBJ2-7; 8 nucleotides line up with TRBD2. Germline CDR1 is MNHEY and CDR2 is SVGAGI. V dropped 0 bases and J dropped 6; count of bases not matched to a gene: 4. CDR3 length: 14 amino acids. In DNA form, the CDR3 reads TGTGCCAGCAGTTACTCCGGACTAGCACTCGAGCAGTACTTC. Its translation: CASSYSGLALEQYF.

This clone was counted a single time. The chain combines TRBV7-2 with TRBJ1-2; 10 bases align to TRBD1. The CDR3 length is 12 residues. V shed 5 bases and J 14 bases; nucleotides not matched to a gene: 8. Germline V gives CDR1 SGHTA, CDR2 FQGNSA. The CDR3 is CASSGTGDVRTF. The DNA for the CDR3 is TGTGCCAGCAGCGGGACAGGGGATGTGAGGACCTTC. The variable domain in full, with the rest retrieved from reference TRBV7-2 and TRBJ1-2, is GAGVSQSPSNKVTEKGKDVELRCDPISGHTALYWYRQSLGQGLEFLIYFQGNSAPDKSGLPSDRFSAERTGGSVSTLTIQRTQQEDSAVYLCASSGTGDVRTFGSGTRLTVV.

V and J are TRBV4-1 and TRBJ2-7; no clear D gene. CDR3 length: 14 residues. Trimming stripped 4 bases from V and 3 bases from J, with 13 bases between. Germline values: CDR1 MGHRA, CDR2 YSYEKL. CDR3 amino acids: CASSRDGFLYEQYF. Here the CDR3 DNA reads TGCGCCAGCAGCCGCGACGGGTTCCTCTACGAGCAGTACTTC.

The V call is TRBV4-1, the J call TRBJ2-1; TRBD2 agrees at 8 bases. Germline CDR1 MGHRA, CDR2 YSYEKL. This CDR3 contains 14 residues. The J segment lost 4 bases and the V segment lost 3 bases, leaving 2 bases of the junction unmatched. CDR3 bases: TGCGCCAGCAGCCACGGGGGGGTATACAATGAGCAGTTCTTC. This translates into CASSHGGVYNEQFF.